This TCR beta chain was identified in a study of read filtering for tumor transcriptome and immune sequencing. Study context: The cohort had some 16 men and around 15 women aged about 45 to 90, mean about 70 years. Revised staging placed roughly eight patients in R-ISS I, about 17 in II, more than 5 in III. Regarding the study as a whole: Roughly 79% of IR-seq clonotypes had one read, totaling about 3.5% of reads; RNA-seq: around 77% and 45%. This fraction held mixed bone marrow immune cells after CD138-negative sorting.

This library used about 400 ng RNA and molecular barcoded adaptors spanning alpha/delta and beta/gamma chains. TCRdb itself ran the reads through MiXCR, one entry per CDR3 protein. The data show 40,000 or so distinct CDR3 sequences, roughly an eighth seen once. At least ten counts were recorded for this clonotype. Antigen unknown. The source of this sequence is a donor aged 40 or over with multiple myeloma. Sequencing input: a population of CD138-negative cells sorted from bone marrow.

CDR3 residues: CASRTTSDTQYF. The CDR3 DNA reads TGTGCCAGCAGGACGACGTCAGATACGCAGTATTTT. This rearrangement joins TRBV28 to TRBJ2-3; D is unresolved. Deletions cut 6 bases from V and 4 bases from J, with 8 bases between. The CDR3 totals 12 residues. Germline V gene data show CDR1 as MDHEN and CDR2 as SYDVKM.